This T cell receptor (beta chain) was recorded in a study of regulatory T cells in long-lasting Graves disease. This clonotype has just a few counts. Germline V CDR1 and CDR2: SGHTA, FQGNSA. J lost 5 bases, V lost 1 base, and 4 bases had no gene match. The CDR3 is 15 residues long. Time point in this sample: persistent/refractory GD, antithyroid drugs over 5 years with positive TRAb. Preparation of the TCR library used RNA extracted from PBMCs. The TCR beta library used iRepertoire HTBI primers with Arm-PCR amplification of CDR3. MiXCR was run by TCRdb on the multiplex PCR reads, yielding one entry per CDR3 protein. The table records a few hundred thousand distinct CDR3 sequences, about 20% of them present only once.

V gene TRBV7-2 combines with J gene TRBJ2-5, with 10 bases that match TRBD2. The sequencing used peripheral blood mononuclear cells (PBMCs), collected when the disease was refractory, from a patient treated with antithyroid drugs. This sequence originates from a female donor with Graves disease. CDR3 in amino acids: CASSLGGTSEETQYF. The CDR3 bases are TGTGCCAGCAGCTTAGGAGGGACTAGCGAGGAGACCCAGTACTTC.